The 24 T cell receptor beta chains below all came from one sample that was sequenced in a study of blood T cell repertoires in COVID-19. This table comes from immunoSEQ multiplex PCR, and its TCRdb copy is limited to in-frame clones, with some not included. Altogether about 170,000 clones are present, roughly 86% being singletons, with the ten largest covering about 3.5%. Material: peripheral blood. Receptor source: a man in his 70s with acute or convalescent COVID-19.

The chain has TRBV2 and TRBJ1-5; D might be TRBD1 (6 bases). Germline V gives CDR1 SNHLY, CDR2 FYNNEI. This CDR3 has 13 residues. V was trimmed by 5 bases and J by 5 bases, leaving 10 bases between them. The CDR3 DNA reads TGTGCCAGCAGTAAGGGGGATTATCAGCCCCAGCATTTT. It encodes CASSKGDYQPQHF.

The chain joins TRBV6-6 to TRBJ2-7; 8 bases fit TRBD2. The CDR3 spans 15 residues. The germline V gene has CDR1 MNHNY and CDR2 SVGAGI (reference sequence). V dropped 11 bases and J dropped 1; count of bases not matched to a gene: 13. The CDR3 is CAPSLFGGASYEQYF. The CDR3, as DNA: TGTGCCCCGAGTCTCTTCGGGGGGGCATCCTACGAGCAGTACTTC.

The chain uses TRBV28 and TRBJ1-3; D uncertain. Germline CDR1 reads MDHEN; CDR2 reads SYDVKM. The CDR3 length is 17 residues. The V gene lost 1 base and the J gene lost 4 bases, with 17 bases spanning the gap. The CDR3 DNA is TGTGCCAGCAGTTTATTCCCTCAGTCGGCGCGGGGAAACACCATATATTTT. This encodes CASSLFPQSARGNTIYF. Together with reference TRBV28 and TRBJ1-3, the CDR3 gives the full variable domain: DVKVTQSSRYLVKRTGEKVFLECVQDMDHENMFWYRQDPGLGLRLIYFSYDVKMKEKGDIPEGYSVSREKKERFSLILESASTNQTSMYLCASSLFPQSARGNTIYFGEGSWLTVV.

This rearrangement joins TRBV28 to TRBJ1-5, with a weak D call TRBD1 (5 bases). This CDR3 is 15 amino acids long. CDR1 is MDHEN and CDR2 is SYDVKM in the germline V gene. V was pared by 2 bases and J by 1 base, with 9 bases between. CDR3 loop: CASSLGGGSNQPQHF. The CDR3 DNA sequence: TGTGCCAGCAGTTTAGGGGGGGGGAGCAATCAGCCCCAGCATTTT.

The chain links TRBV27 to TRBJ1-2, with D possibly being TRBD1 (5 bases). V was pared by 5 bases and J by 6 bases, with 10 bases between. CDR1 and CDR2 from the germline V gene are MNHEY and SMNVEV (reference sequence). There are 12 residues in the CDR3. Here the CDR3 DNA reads TGTGCCAGCAGTCTGGACATCCATGGCTACACCTTC. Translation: CASSLDIHGYTF.

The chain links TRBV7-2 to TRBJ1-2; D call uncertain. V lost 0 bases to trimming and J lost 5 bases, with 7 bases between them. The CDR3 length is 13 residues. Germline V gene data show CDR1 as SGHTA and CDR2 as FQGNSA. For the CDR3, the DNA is TGTGCCAGCAGCTTAGCGGGCAGATATGGCTACACCTTC. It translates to CASSLAGRYGYTF.

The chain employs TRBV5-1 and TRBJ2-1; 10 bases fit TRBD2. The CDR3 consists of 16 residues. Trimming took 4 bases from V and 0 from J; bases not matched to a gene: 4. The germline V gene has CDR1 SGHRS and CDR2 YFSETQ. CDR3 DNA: TGCGCCAGCAGCGCTGGACTAGCGGTCTCCTACAATGAGCAGTTCTTC. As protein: CASSAGLAVSYNEQFF.

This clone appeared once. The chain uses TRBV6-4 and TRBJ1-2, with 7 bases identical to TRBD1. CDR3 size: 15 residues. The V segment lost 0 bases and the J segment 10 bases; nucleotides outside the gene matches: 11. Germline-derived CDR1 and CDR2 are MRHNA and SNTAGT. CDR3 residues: CASSDSGTEGIFYTF. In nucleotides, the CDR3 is TGTGCCAGCAGTGACTCAGGGACAGAAGGGATCTTCTACACCTTC.

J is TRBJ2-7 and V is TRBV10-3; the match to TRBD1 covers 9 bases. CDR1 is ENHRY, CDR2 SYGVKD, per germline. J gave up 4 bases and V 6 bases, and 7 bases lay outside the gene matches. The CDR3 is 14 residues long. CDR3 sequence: CAIRRTGEEYEQYF. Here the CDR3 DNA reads TGTGCCATCAGGCGGACAGGGGAGGAGTACGAGCAGTACTTC.

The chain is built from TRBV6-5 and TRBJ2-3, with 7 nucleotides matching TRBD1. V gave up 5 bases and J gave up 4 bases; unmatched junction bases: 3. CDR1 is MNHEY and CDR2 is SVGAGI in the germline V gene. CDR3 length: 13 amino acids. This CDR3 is CASSHTGADTQYF. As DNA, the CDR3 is TGTGCCAGCAGTCACACAGGGGCAGATACGCAGTATTTT.

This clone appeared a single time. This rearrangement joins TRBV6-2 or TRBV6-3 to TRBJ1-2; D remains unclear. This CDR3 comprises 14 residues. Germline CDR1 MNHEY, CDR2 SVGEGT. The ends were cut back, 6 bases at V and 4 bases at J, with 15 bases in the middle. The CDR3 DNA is TGTGCCAGCAGCATCTCCCGGGTCTCCTATGGCTACACCTTC. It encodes CASSISRVSYGYTF.

Here the CDR3 reads CASRPGQPYEQYF. CDR3 DNA: TGTGCCAGCCGTCCAGGACAGCCCTACGAGCAGTACTTC. The gene calls are TRBV7-2 and TRBJ2-7; possible D gene TRBD1, 6 bases. The CDR3 is 13 residues long. Per germline, CDR1 SGHTA and CDR2 FQGNSA. Trimming pared 8 bases from V and 2 bases from J, leaving 13 bases between.

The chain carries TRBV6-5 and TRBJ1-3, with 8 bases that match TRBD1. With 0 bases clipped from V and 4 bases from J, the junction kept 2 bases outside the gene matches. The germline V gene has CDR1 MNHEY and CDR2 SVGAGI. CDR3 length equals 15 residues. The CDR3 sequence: CASSYSDREGNTIYF. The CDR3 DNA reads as TGTGCCAGCAGTTACTCGGACAGGGAGGGAAACACCATATATTTT.

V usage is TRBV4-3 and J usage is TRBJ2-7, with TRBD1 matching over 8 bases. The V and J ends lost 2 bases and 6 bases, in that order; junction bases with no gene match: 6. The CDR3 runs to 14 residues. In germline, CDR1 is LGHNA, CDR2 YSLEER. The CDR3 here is CASSQKTGAGEQYF. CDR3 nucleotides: TGCGCCAGCAGCCAAAAGACAGGGGCGGGCGAGCAGTACTTC.

Here the CDR3 reads CSVGDRSPYNEQFF. The CDR3 DNA reads TGCAGCGTTGGGGACAGGAGTCCCTACAATGAGCAGTTCTTC. The V gene is TRBV29-1, the J gene TRBJ2-1, with 8 nucleotides matching TRBD1. Germline V gene lookup returns CDR1 SQVTM and CDR2 ANQGSEA. The CDR3 spans 14 residues. J gave up 2 bases and V 4 bases, and 4 bases lay outside the gene matches.

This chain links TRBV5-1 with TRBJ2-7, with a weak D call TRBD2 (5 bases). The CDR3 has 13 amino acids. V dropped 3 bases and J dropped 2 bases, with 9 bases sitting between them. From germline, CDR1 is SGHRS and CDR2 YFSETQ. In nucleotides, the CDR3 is TGCGCCAGCAGCTCTAGACTAACCTACGAGCAGTACTTC. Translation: CASSSRLTYEQYF.

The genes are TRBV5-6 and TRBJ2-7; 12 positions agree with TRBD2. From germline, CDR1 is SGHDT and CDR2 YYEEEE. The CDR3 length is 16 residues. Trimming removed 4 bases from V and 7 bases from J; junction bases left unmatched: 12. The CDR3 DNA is TGTGCCAGCAGCCCGGCTCGACTAGCGGGAGAAGGAGAGCAGTACTTC. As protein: CASSPARLAGEGEQYF.

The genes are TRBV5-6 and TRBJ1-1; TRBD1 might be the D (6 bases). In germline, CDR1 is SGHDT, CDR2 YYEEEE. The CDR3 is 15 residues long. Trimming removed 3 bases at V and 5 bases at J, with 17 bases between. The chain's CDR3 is CASSSRQAQGTEAFF. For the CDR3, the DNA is TGTGCCAGCAGCTCGAGACAGGCCCAGGGAACTGAAGCTTTCTTT.

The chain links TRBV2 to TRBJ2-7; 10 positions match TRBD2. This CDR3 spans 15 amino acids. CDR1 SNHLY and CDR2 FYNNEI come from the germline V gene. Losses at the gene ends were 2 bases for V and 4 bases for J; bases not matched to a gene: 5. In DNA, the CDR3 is TGTGCCAGCAGTGAAAATTCTAGCGGGGGTTACGAGCAGTACTTC. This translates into CASSENSSGGYEQYF.

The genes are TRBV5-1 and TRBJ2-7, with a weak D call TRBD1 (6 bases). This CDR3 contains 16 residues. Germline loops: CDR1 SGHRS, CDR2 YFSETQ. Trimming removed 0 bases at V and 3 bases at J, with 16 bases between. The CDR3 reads CASSLGTVPSGYEQYF. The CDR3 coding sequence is TGCGCCAGCAGCTTGGGGACAGTTCCCTCCGGCTACGAGCAGTACTTC.

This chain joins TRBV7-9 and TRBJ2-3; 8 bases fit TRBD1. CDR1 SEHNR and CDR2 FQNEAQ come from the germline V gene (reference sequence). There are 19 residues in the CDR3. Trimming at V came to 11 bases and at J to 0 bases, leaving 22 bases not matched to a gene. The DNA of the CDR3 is TGTGCCGCCGAAGCGGAATTAGGACAGGGCGAACCTAGCACAGATACGCAGTATTTT. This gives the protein CAAEAELGQGEPSTDTQYF.

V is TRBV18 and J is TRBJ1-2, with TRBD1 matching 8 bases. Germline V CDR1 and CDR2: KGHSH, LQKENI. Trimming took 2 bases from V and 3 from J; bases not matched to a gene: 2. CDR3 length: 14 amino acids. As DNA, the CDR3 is TGTGCCAGCTCACCAGCACAGGGGGACTATGGCTACACCTTC. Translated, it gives CASSPAQGDYGYTF.

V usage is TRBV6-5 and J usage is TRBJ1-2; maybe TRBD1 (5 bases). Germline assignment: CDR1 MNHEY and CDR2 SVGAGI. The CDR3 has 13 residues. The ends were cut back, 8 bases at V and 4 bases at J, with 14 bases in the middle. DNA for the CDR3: TGTGCCAGCCAAGCAGGGCCGAGCTATGGCTACACCTTC. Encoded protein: CASQAGPSYGYTF.

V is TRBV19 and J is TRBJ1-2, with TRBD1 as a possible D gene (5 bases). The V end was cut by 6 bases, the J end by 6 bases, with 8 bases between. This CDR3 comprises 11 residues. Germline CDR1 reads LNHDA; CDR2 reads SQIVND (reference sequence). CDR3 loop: CASSLGDGYTF. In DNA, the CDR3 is TGTGCCAGTAGCCTAGGGGATGGCTACACCTTC.